These 21 T cell receptor beta chains were sequenced from one sample in a study of vaccination and CD4 T cells after COVID-19. Described treatment: approximately 9-day PBMC culture with coronavirus spike peptide pools or control peptides (ViraFEST assay). These receptors' antigens are unknown. At the Johns Hopkins FTIC core, DNA taken from cultured CD4+ T cells was sequenced by way of the Oncomine TCR Beta short-read assay. MiXCR was run by TCRdb on the PCR reads, yielding one entry per CDR3 protein. This sample carries several thousand distinct CDR3 sequences, 20% to 25% of them seen once, and the ten largest clones take around 21%. Sequencing input: CD4+ T cells from blood, cultured in vitro. Source of these receptors: a human donor who had recovered from COVID-19.

The V gene is TRBV11-3, the J gene TRBJ2-7, with 7 bases matching TRBD2. V lost 3 bases to trimming and J lost 2 bases; unmatched junction nucleotides: 1. This CDR3 region has 13 residues. Germline assignment: CDR1 SGHNT and CDR2 YENEEA. The CDR3 loop is CASSLAGAYEQYF. For the CDR3, the DNA is TGTGCCAGCAGCTTGGCGGGAGCCTACGAGCAGTACTTC.

This clonotype was counted a single time. V usage is TRBV19 and J usage is TRBJ1-6; D unclear. The CDR3 extends over 12 amino acids. V was trimmed by 8 bases and J by 10 bases, leaving 12 bases between them. CDR1 LNHDA and CDR2 SQIVND come from the germline V gene (reference sequence). Here the CDR3 reads CASSYRDSPLHF. CDR3 coding DNA: TGTGCCAGTTCGTATCGAGACTCACCCCTCCACTTT. The entire variable domain, with the rest obtained from reference TRBV19 and TRBJ1-6, is as follows: DGGITQSPKYLFRKEGQNVTLSCEQNLNHDAMYWYRQDPGQGLRLIYYSQIVNDFQKGDIAEGYSVSREKKESFPLTVTSAQKNPTAFYLCASSYRDSPLHFGNGTRLTVT.

J is TRBJ1-5 and V is TRBV5-1; D unresolved. Trimming removed 4 bases from V and 6 bases from J, with 14 bases in between. Germline V gene data show CDR1 as SGHRS and CDR2 as YFSETQ. The CDR3 extends over 14 amino acids. In DNA form, the CDR3 reads TGCGCCAGCAGCATCGACGGAGGGAGTCAGCCCCAGCATTTT. Its translation: CASSIDGGSQPQHF.

Comment on this clonotype: The junction does not match germline at one end; this may be a read error. This chain connects TRBV12-3 or TRBV12-4 to TRBJ1-1; 7 nucleotides line up with TRBD1. CDR3 length equals 14 residues. CDR3 in amino acids: CASSGQAWSTEVFF. CDR3 bases: TGTGCCAGCAGTGGACAGGCATGGTCCACTGAAGTTTTCTTT.

As to this clonotype: A much larger clone differs by one base, so this may be a read error. J is TRBJ2-1 and V is TRBV20-1, with D tentatively TRBD1 (6 bases). The CDR3 is made up of 13 amino acids. The germline gives CDR1 DFQATT, CDR2 SNEGSKA (reference sequence). V was trimmed by 5 bases and J by 9 bases, leaving 17 bases between them. The CDR3 loop is CSARSQGSGEQFF. CDR3 DNA: TGCAGTGCTCGATCCCAGGGGAGCGGTGAGCAGTTCTTC.

This chain connects TRBV5-4 to TRBJ2-1; D could derive from TRBD1 or TRBD2 (7 bases each). The V end was cut by 0 bases, the J end by 8 bases, with 15 bases between. Per germline, CDR1 SGHNT and CDR2 YYREEE (reference sequence). This CDR3 region has 15 residues. The CDR3 DNA is TGTGCCAGCAGCTTGGGGCGGGGAGGGGGCGATGAGCAGTTCTTC. Residues: CASSLGRGGGDEQFF.

This clonotype was observed a few times. This chain links TRBV6-2 or TRBV6-3 with TRBJ1-1; a possible D gene is TRBD1 (5 bases). V was shortened by 2 bases and J by 6 bases, with 13 bases between the two germline ends. Germline CDR1 reads MNHEY; CDR2 reads SVGEGT. The CDR3 loop spans 14 amino acids. CDR3 DNA: TGTGCCAGCAGTTACCAGGGAGGAATGGCTGAAGCTTTCTTT. Residues: CASSYQGGMAEAFF.

This clonotype turned up a few times. The CDR3 here is CAIAPRGGTDTQYF. As DNA, the CDR3 is TGTGCCATCGCCCCCCGGGGGGGCACAGATACGCAGTATTTT. The chain links TRBV10-3 to TRBJ2-3, with 7 bases aligning to TRBD2. The V and J ends lost 8 bases and 1 base, in that order; junction bases with no gene match: 6. CDR3 size: 14 residues. The germline V gene encodes CDR1 ENHRY and CDR2 SYGVKD.

The J gene is TRBJ2-7, the V gene TRBV18; D tentatively fits TRBD1 or TRBD2 (5 bases each). Between the trimmed V and J ends, which lost 2 bases and 6 bases, there was a span of 11 bases. The length of the CDR3 is 13 residues. Germline CDR1 reads KGHSH; CDR2 reads LQKENI. This CDR3 is CASSPLEGREQYF. DNA of the CDR3: TGTGCCAGCTCACCATTAGAGGGACGCGAGCAGTACTTC. The full variable domain, rest sourced from reference TRBV18 and TRBJ2-7, is NAGVMQNPRHLVRRRGQEARLRCSPMKGHSHVYWYRQLPEEGLKFMVYLQKENIIDESGMPKERFSAEFPKEGPSILRIQQVVRGDSAAYFCASSPLEGREQYFGPGTRLTVT.

The CDR3 loop is CASSERVGGGNYGYTF. The CDR3 DNA reads as TGTGCCAGCAGTGAAAGGGTGGGCGGGGGAAACTATGGCTACACCTTC. This chain joins TRBV6-1 and TRBJ1-2; a possible D gene is TRBD1 (5 bases). Germline V gene data show CDR1 as MNHNS and CDR2 as SASEGT. This CDR3 has 16 residues. V gave up 2 bases and J gave up 2 bases, with 15 bases separating them.

In its sample, this clonotype was seen a few times. The V gene is TRBV27, the J gene TRBJ2-3; D not resolved. Per germline, CDR1 MNHEY and CDR2 SMNVEV (reference sequence). The CDR3 runs to 16 residues. V lost 3 bases and J 6 bases, leaving 19 bases between the germline ends. In nucleotides, the CDR3 is TGTGCCAGCAGTTTTCTCCCGGGCCCTGATTTGGATACGCAGTATTTT. Protein sequence: CASSFLPGPDLDTQYF.

This clonotype was found a few times. The J gene is TRBJ2-3, the V gene TRBV25-1; 10 positions agree with TRBD1. V gave up 11 bases and J gave up 1 base; unmatched junction bases: 21. Germline lookup yields CDR1 MGHDK and CDR2 SYGVNS. This CDR3 has 19 amino acids. CDR3 region: CARLVSGTGARKGTDTQYF. DNA of the CDR3: TGTGCCCGCCTGGTTTCCGGGACAGGGGCTCGCAAAGGCACAGATACGCAGTATTTT.

J is TRBJ2-3 and V is TRBV11-2, with no clear D. The V end was cut by 3 bases, the J end by 1 base, with 8 bases between. Germline V gives CDR1 SGHAT, CDR2 FQNNGV. The CDR3 is made up of 14 amino acids. CDR3 amino acids: CASSFLGGTDTQYF. CDR3 DNA: TGTGCCAGCAGCTTCCTAGGCGGCACAGATACGCAGTATTTT. The whole variable domain, filled in from reference TRBV11-2 and TRBJ2-3, reads EAGVAQSPRYKIIEKRQSVAFWCNPISGHATLYWYQQILGQGPKLLIQFQNNGVVDDSQLPKDRFSAERLKGVDSTLKIQPAKLEDSAVYLCASSFLGGTDTQYFGPGTRLTVL.

Relative to its sample, this clonotype is medium-sized. The chain carries TRBV6-1 and TRBJ2-5; D call uncertain. The CDR3 sequence is 16 residues long. Trimming shortened V by 10 bases and J by 4 bases, and 25 bases separated the two germline ends. Per germline, CDR1 MNHNS and CDR2 SASEGT. The CDR3 reads CATDFQTHPGRETQYF. CDR3 bases: TGTGCCACCGACTTTCAGACCCACCCCGGGCGAGAGACCCAGTACTTC.

This clonotype was seen only a few times. This chain uses TRBV20-1 with TRBJ2-1; 11 bases fit TRBD2. The CDR3 extends over 13 amino acids. Losses at the gene ends were 3 bases for V and 12 bases for J; bases not matched to a gene: 7. Germline V lookup: CDR1 DFQATT, CDR2 SNEGSKA (reference sequence). The CDR3: CSASLSGGAMQFF. The CDR3 DNA follows: TGCAGTGCTAGCCTTAGCGGGGGGGCCATGCAGTTCTTC.

V is TRBV18 and J is TRBJ1-1, with 9 bases identical to TRBD1. Germline V CDR1 and CDR2: KGHSH, LQKENI. Unmatched junction bases numbered 9, after V lost 5 bases and J lost 8 bases. This CDR3 spans 14 amino acids. The CDR3: CASSSGTGSVEAFF. The CDR3 DNA is TGTGCCAGCTCATCCGGGACAGGGTCGGTGGAAGCTTTCTTT.

This chain connects TRBV20-1 to TRBJ2-7, with 7 bases lining up with TRBD2. CDR1 and CDR2 from the germline V gene are DFQATT and SNEGSKA (reference sequence). With 0 bases clipped from V and 5 bases from J, the junction kept 7 bases outside the gene matches. The CDR3 has 14 residues. For the CDR3, the DNA is TGCAGTGCTAGAGATGGGGGGGGGTGGGACGAGCAGTACTTC. Protein product: CSARDGGGWDEQYF.

This clonotype occurred a few times. V usage is TRBV2 and J usage is TRBJ2-3, with 11 bases identical to TRBD1. The J segment lost 4 bases and the V segment lost 7 bases, leaving 7 bases of the junction unmatched. The germline V gene has CDR1 SNHLY and CDR2 FYNNEI. This CDR3 is built from 15 residues. For the CDR3, the DNA is TGTGCCAGCAACCGGGACAGGGGGTTTGCAGATACGCAGTATTTT. Protein sequence: CASNRDRGFADTQYF.

This sequence joins TRBV25-1 and TRBJ2-5, with D uncertain. CDR1 MGHDK and CDR2 SYGVNS come from the germline V gene. The CDR3 is 13 residues long. V was pared by 7 bases and J by 5 bases, with 14 bases between. The CDR3: CASTRRTGETQYF. In DNA, the CDR3 is TGTGCCAGCACCAGACGGACCGGGGAGACCCAGTACTTC.

This chain connects TRBV5-4 to TRBJ2-7; possibly TRBD2 for D (5 bases). Germline values: CDR1 SGHNT, CDR2 YYREEE (reference sequence). This CDR3 has 14 residues. With 4 bases removed from V and 0 bases from J, the gap between germline ends came to 11 bases. The CDR3 spells CASSADSSSYEQYF. DNA of the CDR3: TGTGCCAGCAGCGCGGACTCGAGCTCCTACGAGCAGTACTTC.

This rearrangement joins TRBV20-1 to TRBJ2-3, with 13 bases fitting TRBD2. In germline, CDR1 is DFQATT, CDR2 SNEGSKA (reference sequence). The CDR3 covers 18 residues. Trimming took 2 bases from V and 1 from J; bases not matched to a gene: 9. The CDR3 spells CSARPGLAGALGTDTQYF. Written as DNA, the CDR3 is TGCAGTGCTAGACCCGGACTAGCGGGGGCCCTCGGCACAGATACGCAGTATTTT.